The text below deals with one T cell receptor beta chain. The record originates from a study of cytomegalovirus exposure and HLA in healthy donors. The wider study: Early release data held 75 million to 90 million unique TCRs from HLA-typed donors.

PCR primers comprised 60 Vbeta and 13 Jbeta primers. Data came from immunoSEQ multiplex PCR; TCRdb stores just in-frame clones and leaves some out. The sample yields around 130,000 clones, 60% to 85% seen once. The CDR3 is 18 amino acids. V lost 0 bases, J lost 0 bases, and 14 bases lay in between. The germline gives CDR1 LGHNA, CDR2 YNFKEQ. The specimen sequenced was PBMCs. This TCR was recovered from a woman aged 40 to 49 in good health and CMV-seronegative. This chain links TRBV4-2 with TRBJ2-2, with D possibly being TRBD2 (5 bases). DNA for the CDR3: TGTGCCAGCAGCCAAGAAGGTAGTTCGAGGGCGAACACCGGGGAGCTGTTTTTT. This translates into CASSQEGSSRANTGELFF.